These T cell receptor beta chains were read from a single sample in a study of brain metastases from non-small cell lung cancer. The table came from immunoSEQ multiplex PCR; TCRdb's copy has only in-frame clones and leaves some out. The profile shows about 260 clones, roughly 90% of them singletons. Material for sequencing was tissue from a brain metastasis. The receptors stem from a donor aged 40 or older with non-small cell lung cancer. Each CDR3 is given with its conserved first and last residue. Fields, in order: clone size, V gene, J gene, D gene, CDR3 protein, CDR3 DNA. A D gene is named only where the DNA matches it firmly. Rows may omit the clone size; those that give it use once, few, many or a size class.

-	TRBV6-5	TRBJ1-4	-	CASSSLATNEKLFF	TGTGCCAGCAGCTCACTTGCAACTAATGAAAAACTGTTTTTT
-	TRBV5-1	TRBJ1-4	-	CASSLRGASNEKLFF	TGCGCCAGCAGCTTACGAGGGGCCTCTAATGAAAAACTGTTTTTT
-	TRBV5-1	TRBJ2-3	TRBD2	CASRGGVTDTQYF	TGCGCCAGCCGGGGGGGAGTCACAGATACGCAGTATTTT
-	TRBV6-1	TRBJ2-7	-	CASSEWVREQYF	TGTGCCAGCAGTGAGTGGGTTCGCGAGCAGTACTTC
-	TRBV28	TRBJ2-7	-	CASSLIRVRNEQYF	TGTGCCAGCAGCCTCATCAGGGTAAGGAACGAGCAGTACTTC
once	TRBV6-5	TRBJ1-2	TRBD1	CASKNSGTGADGYTF	TGTGCCAGCAAAAACTCAGGGACAGGGGCCGATGGCTACACCTTC
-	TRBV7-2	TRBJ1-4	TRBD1	CASSLAGAGGWSEKLFF	TGTGCCAGCAGCTTAGCGGGGGCAGGGGGTTGGAGTGAAAAACTGTTTTTT
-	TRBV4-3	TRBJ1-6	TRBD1	CASSQDLVGQGQLFYNSPLHF	TGCGCCAGCAGCCAAGATCTTGTGGGACAGGGCCAACTTTTCTATAATTCACCCCTCCACTTT
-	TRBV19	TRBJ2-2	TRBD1	CASSSRDRGRTGELFF	TGTGCCAGTAGTTCCCGGGACAGGGGACGTACCGGGGAGCTGTTTTTT
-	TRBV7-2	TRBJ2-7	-	CASSLAAGANEQYF	TGTGCCAGCAGCTTAGCGGCGGGGGCTAACGAGCAGTACTTC
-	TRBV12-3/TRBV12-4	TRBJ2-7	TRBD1	CASSSGTGREQYF	TGTGCCAGCAGTTCTGGGACAGGACGTGAGCAGTACTTC
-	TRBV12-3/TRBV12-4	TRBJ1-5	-	CASSLDNQPQHF	TGTGCCAGCAGTCTGGACAATCAGCCCCAGCATTTT
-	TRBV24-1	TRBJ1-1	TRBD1	CATRDRGDTEAFF	TGTGCCACCCGAGACAGGGGGGACACTGAAGCTTTCTTT
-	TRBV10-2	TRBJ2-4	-	CASSPGGGNIQYF	TGCGCCAGCAGCCCTGGTGGAGGAAACATTCAGTACTTC
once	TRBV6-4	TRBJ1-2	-	CARVKGWGEGEEANYGYTF	TGTGCCAGGGTTAAAGGGTGGGGAGAGGGCGAGGAGGCTAACTATGGCTACACCTTC
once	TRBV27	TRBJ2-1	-	CASSLWVGNEQFF	TGTGCCAGCAGTTTATGGGTGGGGAATGAGCAGTTCTTC
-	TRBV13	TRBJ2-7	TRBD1	CASSLGPGQRTPTREQYF	TGTGCCAGCAGCTTAGGGCCGGGACAGAGGACTCCCACTCGCGAGCAGTACTTC
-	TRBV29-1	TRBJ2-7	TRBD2	CSVESGGAYEQYF	TGCAGCGTTGAATCCGGGGGGGCCTACGAGCAGTACTTC
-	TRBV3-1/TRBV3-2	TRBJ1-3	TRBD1	CASSHLVDRANTIYF	TGTGCCAGCAGCCACCTCGTTGACAGGGCTAACACCATATATTTT
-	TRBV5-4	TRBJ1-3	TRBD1	CASSSQDRADRNTIYF	TGTGCCAGCAGCTCACAGGACAGGGCAGATAGAAACACCATATATTTT
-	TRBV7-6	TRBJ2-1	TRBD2	CASSPRAGGDNEQFF	TGTGCCAGCAGCCCTCGGGCGGGGGGGGACAATGAGCAGTTCTTC
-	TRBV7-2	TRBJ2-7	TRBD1	CASSLGGQGSYEQYF	TGTGCCAGCAGCTTAGGAGGACAGGGATCCTACGAGCAGTACTTC
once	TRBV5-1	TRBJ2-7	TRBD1	CASSQGAVSYEQYF	TGCGCCAGCTCACAGGGGGCAGTCTCCTACGAGCAGTACTTC
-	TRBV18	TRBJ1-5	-	CASSPYGNQPQHF	TGTGCCAGCTCACCCTACGGCAATCAGCCCCAGCATTTT
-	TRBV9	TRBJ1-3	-	CASSPHLQGSGNTIYF	TGTGCCAGCAGCCCCCACCTACAGGGAAGTGGAAACACCATATATTTT
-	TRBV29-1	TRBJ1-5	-	CSVDPARCQPQHF	TGCAGCGTTGACCCTGCGCGGTGCCAGCCCCAGCATTTT
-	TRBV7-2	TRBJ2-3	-	CASSPRQGGSTDTQYF	TGTGCCAGCAGCCCCCGTCAGGGCGGGAGCACAGATACGCAGTATTTT
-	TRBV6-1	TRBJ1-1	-	CASSENTGTEAFF	TGTGCCAGCAGTGAAAATACGGGGACTGAAGCTTTCTTT
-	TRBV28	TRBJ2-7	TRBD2	CASSRRRLAGSYEQYF	TGTGCCAGCAGTAGGAGGAGACTAGCGGGGTCCTACGAGCAGTACTTC